Below, one T cell receptor (beta chain) is given with its context. Its antigen is as yet unknown. The germline V and J ends were trimmed by 5 bases and 3 bases, with 15 bases remaining between them. The CDR3 has 14 residues. CDR1 and CDR2 (germline): DFQATT, SNEGSKA (reference sequence). This record comes from a study of CD8 T cells in Susac syndrome. Overall study findings and caveats: The study conceded that its TCR sequencing and HLA analysis involved relatively few individuals.

CD8+ and CD4+ T cells from blood underwent TCR beta sequencing, which was carried out in a high-throughput format. The TEMRA cells underwent FACS enrichment, while the CD8+ and CD4+ T cells underwent negative isolation. An input of about 0.45 to 1 ug of RNA was subjected to reverse transcription using random hexamers. TCR beta CDR3 was amplified by immunoSEQ multiplex PCR. This amplification extended across 54 Vbeta and 13 Jbeta segments. Via MiXCR, TCRdb re-called the immunoSEQ multiplex PCR reads, giving one row per CDR3 protein. Seen here are 180,000 or so distinct CDR3 sequences, around 94% observed once, and the top ten hold 0.14%.

This chain joins TRBV20-1 and TRBJ2-3; D might be TRBD1 (6 bases). Source material: CD4+ T cells from PBMCs. This receptor was taken from a human donor in good health. This CDR3 reads CSAPDRSGTDTQYF. CDR3 DNA: TGCAGTGCTCCGGACAGATCTGGAACAGATACGCAGTATTTT.